The 31 T cell receptor beta chains reported below all come from one sample, sequenced in a study of human T cells and chemical hapten exposure (dated by TCRdb to about 2021). Total RNA was isolated from unfractionated whole blood collected in Tempus Blood RNA tubes. Libraries were made using 5' RACE. The run used an Illumina MiSeq. TCRdb took the public reads, trimmed them with fastp at Q25, ran MiXCR for clone calling and kept in-frame beta chains. Every entry covers one CDR3 protein and lists the most common genes and DNA from its rows. Present in this sample are approximately 140,000 distinct CDR3 sequences, around 4% of which were seen just once. The leading ten clones occupy approximately 1.3% of the sample. All receptors come from a female donor in good health.

This clonotype has a count of ten or more. The chain carries TRBV10-2 and TRBJ1-3; D not resolved. CDR1 and CDR2 from the germline V gene are WSHSY and SAAADI. Trimming took 3 bases from V and 3 from J, leaving 6 bases between them. The CDR3 covers 13 residues. CDR3 in amino acids: CASSDNHGNTIYF. CDR3 bases: TGCGCCAGCAGTGATAACCATGGAAACACCATATATTTT.

This clonotype was recorded at least ten times. The rearrangement uses TRBV19 and TRBJ2-2; D may correspond to TRBD1 or TRBD2 (6 bases each). V lost 3 bases and J 5 bases, leaving 16 bases between the germline ends. CDR1 LNHDA and CDR2 SQIVND come from the germline V gene (reference sequence). The CDR3 is made up of 16 amino acids. The CDR3 coding sequence is TGTGCCAGTAGTATGAGGGGGGCGCTGGGGACCGGGGAGCTGTTTTTT. This sequence encodes CASSMRGALGTGELFF.

In this sample, this clonotype turned up many times. The V call is TRBV14, the J call TRBJ2-2; D uncertain. CDR3 length: 16 amino acids. In germline, CDR1 is SGHDN, CDR2 FVKESK. V dropped 1 base and J dropped 0 bases, with 9 bases sitting between them. CDR3 region: CASSQGRQTNTGELFF. In DNA form, the CDR3 reads TGTGCCAGCAGCCAAGGAAGGCAGACGAACACCGGGGAGCTGTTTTTT.

There are many counts of this clonotype. V is TRBV19 and J is TRBJ1-5; a possible D gene is TRBD1 (6 bases). CDR1 LNHDA and CDR2 SQIVND come from the germline V gene (reference sequence). Trimming removed 3 bases from V and 0 bases from J, with 12 bases in between. The CDR3 runs to 16 residues. Written as DNA, the CDR3 is TGTGCCAGTAGTATGTGGCAGGGGTCTAGCAATCAGCCCCAGCATTTT. This gives the protein CASSMWQGSSNQPQHF.

This clonotype occurred a few times. CDR3 in amino acids: CSARVGEEVDYGYTF. CDR3 nucleotides: TGCAGTGCTAGAGTCGGCGAAGAGGTTGACTATGGCTACACCTTC. The chain has TRBV20-1 and TRBJ1-2; D unclear. V was pared by 1 base and J by 3 bases, with 15 bases between. Germline CDR1 and CDR2: DFQATT and SNEGSKA (reference sequence). This CDR3 contains 15 residues.

This clonotype was observed many times. The rearrangement links TRBV4-3 to TRBJ2-2, with D hard to call. Trimming took 0 bases from V and 4 from J, leaving 6 bases between them. The CDR3 runs 14 residues. CDR1 is LGHNA and CDR2 is YSLEER in the germline V gene. The CDR3 DNA reads as TGCGCCAGCAGCCAAGATAGGCGCACCGGGGAGCTGTTTTTT. Translation: CASSQDRRTGELFF.

A few counts support this clonotype. V usage is TRBV29-1 and J usage is TRBJ2-3; the D is unclear. The CDR3 extends over 13 amino acids. Trimming took 4 bases from V and 4 from J, leaving 12 bases between them. Germline loops: CDR1 SQVTM, CDR2 ANQGSEA. The CDR3 DNA sequence: TGCAGCGTTGTCAAGGGAATGGCAGATACGCAGTATTTT. As protein: CSVVKGMADTQYF.

This clonotype was found many times. The rearrangement links TRBV5-1 to TRBJ1-1, with D hard to call. The germline CDR1 and CDR2 sequences are SGHRS and YFSETQ. This CDR3 comprises 12 residues. The V and J ends lost 4 bases and 5 bases respectively, with 9 bases between them. The CDR3 DNA is TGCGCCAGCAGCCTTGATAGGACTGAAGCTTTCTTT. Amino acids: CASSLDRTEAFF. Complete variable domain (other parts from reference TRBV5-1 and TRBJ1-1): KAGVTQTPRYLIKTRGQQVTLSCSPISGHRSVSWYQQTPGQGLQFLFEYFSETQRNKGNFPGRFSGRQFSNSRSEMNVSTLELGDSALYLCASSLDRTEAFFGQGTRLTVV.

This clonotype was seen more than once but under ten times. The chain uses TRBV28 and TRBJ2-1; D is uncertain. Trimming left V 3 bases short and J 4 bases short, with 16 bases between. The CDR3 covers 16 residues. CDR1 and CDR2 from the germline V gene are MDHEN and SYDVKM. This chain's CDR3 is CASSFPGSSKYNEQFF. CDR3 in DNA: TGTGCCAGCAGTTTCCCCGGGTCCTCGAAGTACAATGAGCAGTTCTTC.

This clonotype was observed at least ten times. The V and J genes are TRBV2 and TRBJ1-6; unclear D gene. Looked up from germline, CDR1 is SNHLY and CDR2 is FYNNEI. This CDR3 spans 15 amino acids. Trimming cost V 4 bases and J 4 bases, with 11 bases left between them. The CDR3 here is CASSVNGVYNSPLHF. CDR3 sequence (DNA): TGTGCCAGCAGTGTAAATGGGGTTTATAATTCACCCCTCCACTTT.

This clonotype was seen only a few times. This could be a read error, since a much larger clone is one nucleotide away. The genes are TRBV20-1 and TRBJ1-2; D is ambiguous. Germline values: CDR1 DFQATT, CDR2 SNEGSKA (reference sequence). This CDR3 comprises 13 residues. The CDR3 DNA is TGCAGTGCTGGAGCCGATCGTCTCGCTGGCGACACCTTC. Translated: CSAGADRLAGDTF.

This clonotype occurred many times. The chain is built from TRBV10-3 and TRBJ2-1; a possible D gene is TRBD2 (5 bases). Trimming left V 5 bases short and J 6 bases short, with 14 bases between. The CDR3 extends over 14 amino acids. Germline CDR1 and CDR2: ENHRY and SYGVKD. In DNA form, the CDR3 reads TGTGCCATCAGTCCACAACAGAGCGGCAATGAGCAGTTCTTC. Its translation is CAISPQQSGNEQFF.

This clonotype was observed at least ten times. This chain uses TRBV29-1 with TRBJ1-3; no clear D. The CDR3 extends over 17 amino acids. The germline V and J ends were trimmed by 0 bases and 0 bases, with 15 bases remaining between them. Germline V lookup: CDR1 SQVTM, CDR2 ANQGSEA. The DNA of the CDR3 is TGCAGCGTTGAAGATCCGAGCAGCCCACGCTCTGGAAACACCATATATTTT. Its translation is CSVEDPSSPRSGNTIYF. Using reference TRBV29-1 and TRBJ1-3 for the parts outside the CDR3, the full variable domain is SAVISQKPSRDICQRGTSLTIQCQVDSQVTMMFWYRQQPGQSLTLIATANQGSEATYESGFVIDKFPISRPNLTFSTLTVSNMSPEDSSIYLCSVEDPSSPRSGNTIYFGEGSWLTVV.

On this clonotype: This clone may be a read error of a much larger clone one base away. V usage is TRBV7-9 and J usage is TRBJ1-2, with TRBD1 matching 8 bases. The CDR3 length is 14 residues. The trim removed 9 bases at V and 7 bases at J, leaving 13 bases unmatched. Germline V gene lookup returns CDR1 SEHNR and CDR2 FQNEAQ (reference sequence). CDR3 amino acids: CARSTRQGLSGYTF. The CDR3 coding sequence is TGTGCCAGAAGCACCCGACAGGGGCTGAGTGGCTACACCTTC.

This clonotype was detected ten times or more. The chain recombines TRBV6-1 with TRBJ2-1; 10 nucleotides agree with TRBD2. The germline V gene encodes CDR1 MNHNS and CDR2 SASEGT. The V segment lost 4 bases and the J segment 3 bases; nucleotides outside the gene matches: 18. This CDR3 spans 20 amino acids. The chain's CDR3 is CASSALGLGSGGAGYNEQFF. CDR3 bases: TGTGCCAGCAGTGCCCTGGGGCTAGGCAGCGGGGGGGCCGGCTACAATGAGCAGTTCTTC.

This clonotype was seen repeatedly, ten times or more. The chain recombines TRBV29-1 with TRBJ2-7; unclear D gene. The V end was cut by 8 bases, the J end by 1 base, with 15 bases between. In germline, CDR1 is SQVTM, CDR2 ANQGSEA. CDR3 length: 13 amino acids. This chain's CDR3 is CSTIEPRSYEQYF. In nucleotides, the CDR3 is TGCAGCACAATCGAGCCCAGGTCCTACGAGCAGTACTTC.

In this sample, this clonotype turned up many times. The rearrangement uses TRBV6-4 and TRBJ2-3; D is perhaps TRBD1 (6 bases). The CDR3 totals 15 residues. Germline CDR1 is MRHNA and CDR2 is SNTAGT. Trimming shortened V by 0 bases and J by 4 bases, and 11 bases separated the two germline ends. The CDR3 reads CASSDSLQGADTQYF. CDR3 nucleotides: TGTGCCAGCAGTGACTCGTTACAGGGCGCAGATACGCAGTATTTT.

Many counts were recorded for this clonotype. This chain joins TRBV7-2 and TRBJ1-2; tentatively, D is TRBD1 (5 bases). Looked up from germline, CDR1 is SGHTA and CDR2 is FQGNSA. The CDR3 totals 18 residues. Trimming pared 8 bases from V and 8 bases from J, leaving 33 bases between. CDR3 bases: TGTGCCAGCTCGCGGGGCGGGGGTCGGCCGTCATCTATGTCGGGCTACACCTTC. Encoded protein: CASSRGGGRPSSMSGYTF.

This rearrangement joins TRBV7-3 to TRBJ2-5; 10 nucleotides line up with TRBD2. The CDR3 is 15 amino acids. CDR1 is SGHTA, CDR2 FQGTGA, per germline. V trimming: 5 bases; J trimming: 5 bases; junction bases outside the gene matches: 8. CDR3 sequence: CASSHERGGRETQYF. CDR3 sequence (DNA): TGTGCCAGCAGCCATGAGCGGGGGGGCCGCGAGACCCAGTACTTC.

This clonotype was seen at least ten times. This sequence joins TRBV7-3 and TRBJ1-1; D uncertain. Trimming stripped 5 bases from V and 3 bases from J, with 13 bases between. CDR3 length equals 14 residues. Per germline, CDR1 SGHTA and CDR2 FQGTGA. CDR3 residues: CASSPGRTYTEAFF. The CDR3 bases are TGTGCCAGCAGCCCAGGACGGACGTACACTGAAGCTTTCTTT.

This clonotype was counted many times. The chain joins TRBV7-9 to TRBJ1-5; 9 nucleotides agree with TRBD1. V dropped 3 bases and J dropped 1; count of bases not matched to a gene: 7. The CDR3 covers 17 residues. Germline V gene lookup returns CDR1 SEHNR and CDR2 FQNEAQ (reference sequence). CDR3 DNA: TGTGCCAGCAGCTTCTCTTTTGACAGGGGGAGCAATCAGCCCCAGCATTTT. Residues: CASSFSFDRGSNQPQHF.

This clonotype was seen at least ten times. V gene TRBV5-1 combines with J gene TRBJ1-1, with no clear D. The CDR3 loop spans 15 amino acids. Germline CDR1 is SGHRS and CDR2 is YFSETQ. The V end was cut by 0 bases, the J end by 1 base, with 10 bases between. CDR3 nucleotide sequence: TGCGCCAGCAGCTTGGGTGCGCCAAAGAACACTGAAGCTTTCTTT. Its protein product is CASSLGAPKNTEAFF.

The chain has TRBV28 and TRBJ1-1, with unresolved D. V dropped 2 bases and J dropped 8 bases, with 18 bases sitting between them. In germline, CDR1 is MDHEN, CDR2 SYDVKM. The length of the CDR3 is 15 residues. The CDR3 DNA follows: TGTGCCAGCAGTTTACAAGGACGGCCGTTCCCCGAAGCTTTCTTT. Amino acid sequence: CASSLQGRPFPEAFF.

The sample holds a few counts of this clonotype. The rearrangement links TRBV19 to TRBJ2-7; 9 bases match TRBD2. CDR3 length: 15 residues. V was clipped by 5 bases and J by 1 base; unmatched bases: 6. Germline lookup yields CDR1 LNHDA and CDR2 SQIVND (reference sequence). The CDR3 sequence: CASSGLSGGSYEQYF. The DNA for the CDR3 is TGTGCCAGTAGTGGACTTAGCGGGGGTTCCTACGAGCAGTACTTC.

This clonotype was seen only a few times. V gene TRBV7-9 combines with J gene TRBJ2-3, with D hard to call. Germline CDR1 is SEHNR and CDR2 is FQNEAQ (reference sequence). The CDR3 length is 14 residues. Trimming stripped 11 bases from V and 0 bases from J, with 15 bases between. CDR3 region: CAYNSEISTDTQYF. CDR3 in DNA: TGTGCCTACAACTCCGAGATTAGCACAGATACGCAGTATTTT.

The rearrangement links TRBV5-1 to TRBJ1-2; D not certain. Trimming cost V 0 bases and J 3 bases, with 12 bases left between them. This CDR3 comprises 15 residues. Germline CDR1 and CDR2: SGHRS and YFSETQ. The CDR3 sequence is CASSLGSGIDYGYTF. DNA of the CDR3: TGCGCCAGCAGCTTGGGGTCGGGGATTGACTATGGCTACACCTTC.

The genes are TRBV12-3 or TRBV12-4 and TRBJ1-5; 7 bases map to TRBD1. This CDR3 has 14 residues. V dropped 2 bases and J dropped 7; count of bases not matched to a gene: 5. CDR3 nucleotide sequence: TGTGCCAGCAGTTTACACAGGGGCGGCCAGCCCCAGCATTTT. Encoded protein: CASSLHRGGQPQHF.

This clonotype was seen at least ten times. This chain joins TRBV5-1 and TRBJ2-3; 11 nucleotides line up with TRBD1. Germline CDR1 SGHRS, CDR2 YFSETQ. The V and J ends lost 6 bases and 5 bases, in that order; junction bases with no gene match: 5. CDR3 length: 14 residues. The CDR3 DNA reads as TGCGCCAGCAAACGGGGACAGGGGGAAGATACGCAGTATTTT. It translates to CASKRGQGEDTQYF.

The chain recombines TRBV15 with TRBJ2-7; 7 nucleotides match TRBD1. This CDR3 has 15 residues. Looked up from germline, CDR1 is LNHNV and CDR2 is YYDKDF (reference sequence). V was clipped by 0 bases and J by 1 base; unmatched bases: 3. CDR3 nucleotide sequence: TGTGCCACCAGCAGAGAGACAGGGTTATCCTACGAGCAGTACTTC. Its protein is CATSRETGLSYEQYF.

The chain couples TRBV27 to TRBJ2-1; 8 nucleotides match TRBD2. Germline CDR1 reads MNHEY; CDR2 reads SMNVEV (reference sequence). V gave up 5 bases and J gave up 9 bases; unmatched junction bases: 15. The CDR3 is 16 residues long. CDR3 region: CASSVTAGVFAGEQFF. In DNA, the CDR3 is TGTGCCAGCAGTGTTACAGCGGGGGTATTTGCGGGTGAGCAGTTCTTC.

The V and J genes are TRBV5-5 and TRBJ1-5, with D perhaps matching TRBD1 (5 bases). Germline V gene data show CDR1 as SGHKS and CDR2 as YYEKEE (reference sequence). The CDR3 is made up of 15 amino acids. V shed 1 base and J shed 7 bases, with 15 bases lying between them. CDR3 protein: CASSLSLQGLQPQHF. The CDR3 region has the DNA TGTGCCAGCAGCTTGAGTCTTCAGGGTCTCCAGCCCCAGCATTTT.